This T cell receptor beta chain was captured by sequencing in a study of CD8 T cells in Susac syndrome. Sequencing of TCR beta, carried out with a high-throughput approach, was applied to CD8+ and CD4+ T cells from the blood. Negative isolation was applied to CD8+ and CD4+ T cells, and FACS enrichment was applied to TEMRA cells. The CDR3 has 14 amino acids. V shed 5 bases and J shed 0 bases, with 11 bases lying between them. The germline V gene has CDR1 MNHEY and CDR2 SMNVEV (reference sequence). Random hexamers were used to reverse transcribe roughly 0.45 to 1 ug of RNA. From the immunoSEQ multiplex PCR reads, TCRdb called clonotypes with MiXCR, one entry per CDR3 protein. Of more than 120,000 distinct CDR3 sequences in the sample, approximately 94% are singletons; the top ten hold more than 0.065%.

The TCR was taken from a human donor in good health. V usage is TRBV27 and J usage is TRBJ2-7; D gene uncertain. Sequenced input: CD4+ T cells from PBMCs. The CDR3 here is CASSPGRRSYEQYF. The CDR3 DNA is TGTGCCAGCAGTCCCGGACGGCGCTCCTACGAGCAGTACTTC.